The 9 T cell receptor beta chains below come from one sample, sequenced in a study of T cells in Graves' hyperthyroidism and ophthalmopathy. There were TCR beta CDR3 regions amplified from RNA transcripts. Using the HTBI primer set, a first-round RT-PCR was run on the TCR CDR3. TCRdb re-called the multiplex PCR reads through MiXCR, storing one row per CDR3 protein. The sample includes 500,000 to 600,000 distinct CDR3 sequences, roughly 17% of them seen just once. Material: blood. These receptors all stem from a woman in her late teens or twenties with Graves' hyperthyroidism.

This clonotype has at least ten counts. The chain is built from TRBV12-3 or TRBV12-4 and TRBJ1-2; no clear D. Between the trimmed V and J ends, which lost 4 bases and 8 bases, there was a span of 11 bases. This CDR3 has 12 amino acids. CDR3 DNA sequence: TGTGCCAGCAGTTCCGCGGGAAGGGGCTACACCTTC. This gives the protein CASSSAGRGYTF.

V gene TRBV12-3 or TRBV12-4 combines with J gene TRBJ2-1; 9 positions match TRBD1. This CDR3 contains 15 residues. V gave up 5 bases and J gave up 2 bases; unmatched junction bases: 4. CDR3 residues: CASSDRGGPYNEQFF. The CDR3 DNA is TGTGCCAGCAGTGACAGGGGGGGTCCCTACAATGAGCAGTTCTTC.

In the case of this clonotype: With a much larger clone just one base away, this may be a read error. The CDR3 nucleotides read TGCGCCAGCAGTGACCCAGGGGGACAGGGGAGCAATGAGCAGTACTTC. Encoded protein: CASSDPGGQGSNEQYF. The chain is built from TRBV10-1 and TRBJ2-1; 10 bases align to TRBD1. Near its end, the DNA agrees better with TRBJ2-7, so the J call may be wrong. Germline CDR1 and CDR2: WNHNN and SYGVQD (reference sequence). This CDR3 contains 16 residues.

There are many counts of this clonotype. The V and J genes are TRBV12-5 and TRBJ1-2; weak D call: TRBD1 (6 bases). V lost 0 bases and J lost 0, with 14 bases in between. Germline values: CDR1 LGHNT, CDR2 FRNRAP. The CDR3 spans 17 residues. CDR3 protein: CASGLVIRGQPNYGYTF. CDR3 in DNA: TGTGCTAGTGGTTTGGTGATTCGAGGACAGCCTAACTATGGCTACACCTTC.

The V call is TRBV12-3 or TRBV12-4, the J call TRBJ2-7, with 11 bases identical to TRBD1. This CDR3 spans 17 amino acids. V shed 5 bases, J shed 7 bases, and the junction held 16 bases outside the gene matches. The CDR3 sequence is CASSVRDRGIYGYEQYF. The CDR3 DNA is TGTGCCAGCAGTGTCCGGGACAGGGGGATCTATGGTTATGAGCAGTACTTC.

This clonotype was picked up many times. This chain connects TRBV7-9 to TRBJ2-3, with TRBD1 matching 8 bases. The CDR3 length is 16 residues. Germline V lookup: CDR1 SEHNR, CDR2 FQNEAQ (reference sequence). V trimming: 6 bases; J trimming: 2 bases; junction bases outside the gene matches: 10. DNA of the CDR3: TGTGCCAGCAGTTCACTGGGACAGGATATCACAGATACGCAGTATTTT. Amino acid sequence: CASSSLGQDITDTQYF.

This chain links TRBV6-6 with TRBJ2-1; a weak D match, TRBD1 (6 bases). Germline V gives CDR1 MNHNY, CDR2 SVGAGI (reference sequence). The V end lost 0 bases, the J end lost 4 bases, and 13 bases lay between the germline ends. The CDR3 is 16 residues long. In DNA form, the CDR3 reads TGTGCCAGCAGTTACTCGTTCAGGGGACCTTACAATGAGCAGTTCTTC. This gives the protein CASSYSFRGPYNEQFF.

Turning to this clonotype: The germline gene is not matched at one end of the junction; a read error may be the cause. The chain employs TRBV7-7 and TRBJ2-5, with 14 positions matching TRBD2. This CDR3 comprises 15 residues. Germline V gene sequence: CDR1 SSHAT, CDR2 FNYEAQ (reference sequence). Here the CDR3 DNA reads TGTGCTAGCAGCGGGACTAGCGGGGGCCTGGAGGCCCAGTACTTC. It yields the protein CASSGTSGGLEAQYF.

This clonotype was counted only a few times. This chain joins TRBV3-1 and TRBJ1-2; 12 positions agree with TRBD1. This CDR3 is built from 16 residues. V shed 3 bases and J 5 bases; nucleotides not matched to a gene: 7. Germline V gene lookup returns CDR1 LGHDT and CDR2 YNNKEL (reference sequence). CDR3 nucleotide sequence: TGTGCCAGCAGCCAGGGGACAGGGGGCACAGTATATGGCTACACCTTC. The encoded protein is CASSQGTGGTVYGYTF.